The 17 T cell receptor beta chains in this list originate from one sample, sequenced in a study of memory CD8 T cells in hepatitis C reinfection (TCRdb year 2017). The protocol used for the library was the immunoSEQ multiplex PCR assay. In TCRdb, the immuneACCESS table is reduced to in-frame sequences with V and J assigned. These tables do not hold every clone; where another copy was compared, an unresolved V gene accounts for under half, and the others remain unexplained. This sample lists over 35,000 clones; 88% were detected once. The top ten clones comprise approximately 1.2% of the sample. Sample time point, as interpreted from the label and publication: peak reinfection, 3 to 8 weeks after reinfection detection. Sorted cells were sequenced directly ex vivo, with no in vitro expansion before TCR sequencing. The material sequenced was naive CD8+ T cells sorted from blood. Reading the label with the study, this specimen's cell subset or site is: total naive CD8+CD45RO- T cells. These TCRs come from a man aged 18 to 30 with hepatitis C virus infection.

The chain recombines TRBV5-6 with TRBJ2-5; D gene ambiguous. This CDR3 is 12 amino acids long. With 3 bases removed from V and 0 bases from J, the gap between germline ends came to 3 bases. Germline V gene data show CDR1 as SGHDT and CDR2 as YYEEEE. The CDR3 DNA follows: TGTGCCAGCAGCTCGTACCAAGAGACCCAGTACTTC. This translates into CASSSYQETQYF. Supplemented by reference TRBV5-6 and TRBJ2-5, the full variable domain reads DAGVTQSPTHLIKTRGQQVTLRCSPKSGHDTVSWYQQALGQGPQFIFQYYEEEERQRGNFPDRFSGHQFPNYSSELNVNALLLGDSALYLCASSSYQETQYFGPGTRLLVL.

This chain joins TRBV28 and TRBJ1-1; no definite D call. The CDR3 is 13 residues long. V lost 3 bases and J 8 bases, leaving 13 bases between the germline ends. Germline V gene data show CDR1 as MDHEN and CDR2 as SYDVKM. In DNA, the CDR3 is TGTGCCAGCAGTTTCCGAGGAGGGTGGGAAGCTTTCTTT. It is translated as CASSFRGGWEAFF.

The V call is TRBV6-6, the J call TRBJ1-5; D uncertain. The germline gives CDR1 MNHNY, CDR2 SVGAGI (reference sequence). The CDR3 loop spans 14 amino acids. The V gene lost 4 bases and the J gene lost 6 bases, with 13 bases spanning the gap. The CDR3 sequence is CASSLARPGQPQHF. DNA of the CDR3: TGTGCCAGCAGTTTGGCCCGACCGGGTCAGCCCCAGCATTTT.

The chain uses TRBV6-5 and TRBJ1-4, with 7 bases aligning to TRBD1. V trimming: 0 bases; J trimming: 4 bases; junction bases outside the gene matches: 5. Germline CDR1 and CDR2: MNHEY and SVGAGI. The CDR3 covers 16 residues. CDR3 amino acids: CASSYSPQGVNEKLFF. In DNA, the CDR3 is TGTGCCAGCAGTTACTCCCCTCAGGGGGTTAATGAAAAACTGTTTTTT.

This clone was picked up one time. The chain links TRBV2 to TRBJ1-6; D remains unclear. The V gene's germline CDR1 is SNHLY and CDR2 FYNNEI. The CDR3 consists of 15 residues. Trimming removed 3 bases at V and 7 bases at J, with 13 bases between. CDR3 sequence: CASSEHSGSNSPLHF. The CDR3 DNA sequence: TGTGCCAGCAGTGAGCATAGCGGTTCGAATTCACCCCTCCACTTT.

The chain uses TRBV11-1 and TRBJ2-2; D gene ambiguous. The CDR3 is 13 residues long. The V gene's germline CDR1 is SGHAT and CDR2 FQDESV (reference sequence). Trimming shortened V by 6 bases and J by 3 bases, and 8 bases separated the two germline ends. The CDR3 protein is CASSPSDTGELFF. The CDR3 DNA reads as TGTGCCAGCAGTCCTAGTGACACCGGGGAGCTGTTTTTT. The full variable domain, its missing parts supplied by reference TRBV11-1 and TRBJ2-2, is EAEVAQSPRYKITEKSQAVAFWCDPISGHATLYWYRQILGQGPELLVQFQDESVVDDSQLPKDRFSAERLKGVDSTLKIQPAELGDSAMYLCASSPSDTGELFFGEGSRLTVL.

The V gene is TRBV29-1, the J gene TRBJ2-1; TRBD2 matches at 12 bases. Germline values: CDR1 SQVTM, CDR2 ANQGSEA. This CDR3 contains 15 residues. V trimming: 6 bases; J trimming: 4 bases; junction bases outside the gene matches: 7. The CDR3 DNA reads TGCAGCGTGAAGACTAGCGGGGGTCTTTACAATGAGCAGTTCTTC. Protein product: CSVKTSGGLYNEQFF.

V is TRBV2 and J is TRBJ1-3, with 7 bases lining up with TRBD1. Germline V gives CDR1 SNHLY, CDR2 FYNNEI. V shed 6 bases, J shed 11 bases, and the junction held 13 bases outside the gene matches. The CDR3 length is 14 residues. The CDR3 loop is CASSLRLQGDAIYF. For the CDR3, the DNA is TGTGCCAGCAGCCTGCGGCTGCAGGGGGACGCCATATATTTT.

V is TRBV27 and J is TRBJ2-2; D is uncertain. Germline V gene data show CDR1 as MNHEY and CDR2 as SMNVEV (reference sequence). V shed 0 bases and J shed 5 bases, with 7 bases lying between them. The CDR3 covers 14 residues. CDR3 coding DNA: TGTGCCAGCAGTTTATCAGCCAGGACCGGGGAGCTGTTTTTT. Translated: CASSLSARTGELFF.

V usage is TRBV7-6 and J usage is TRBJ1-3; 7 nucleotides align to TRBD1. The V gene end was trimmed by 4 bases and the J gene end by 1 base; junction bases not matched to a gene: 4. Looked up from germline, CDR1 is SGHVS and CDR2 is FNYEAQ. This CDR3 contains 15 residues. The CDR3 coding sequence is TGTGCCAGCAGCTCCAGGACAGGATCTGGAAACACCATATATTTT. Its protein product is CASSSRTGSGNTIYF.

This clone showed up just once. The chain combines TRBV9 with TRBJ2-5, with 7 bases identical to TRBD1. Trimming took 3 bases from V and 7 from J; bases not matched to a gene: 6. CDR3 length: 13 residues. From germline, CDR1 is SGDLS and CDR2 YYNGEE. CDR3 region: CASSAEGAGTQYF. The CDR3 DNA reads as TGTGCCAGCAGCGCCGAGGGGGCAGGGACCCAGTACTTC.

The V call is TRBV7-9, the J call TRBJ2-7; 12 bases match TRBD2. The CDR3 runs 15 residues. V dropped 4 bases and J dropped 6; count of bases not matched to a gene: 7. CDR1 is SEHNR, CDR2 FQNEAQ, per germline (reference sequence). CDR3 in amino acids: CASSSGASGRVEQYF. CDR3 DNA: TGTGCCAGCAGCTCGGGGGCTAGCGGGAGGGTCGAGCAGTACTTC. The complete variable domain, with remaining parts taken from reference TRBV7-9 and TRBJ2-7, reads DTGVSQNPRHKITKRGQNVTFRCDPISEHNRLYWYRQTLGQGPEFLTYFQNEAQLEKSRLLSDRFSAERPKGSFSTLEIQRTEQGDSAMYLCASSSGASGRVEQYFGPGTRLTVT.

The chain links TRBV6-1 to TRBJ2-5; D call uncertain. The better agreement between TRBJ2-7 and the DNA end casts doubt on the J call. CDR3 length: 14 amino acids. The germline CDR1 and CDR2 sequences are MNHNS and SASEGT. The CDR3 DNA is TGTGCCAGCAGTGAAGGGGCAGGTTCCCACGAGCAGTACTTC. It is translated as CASSEGAGSHEQYF.

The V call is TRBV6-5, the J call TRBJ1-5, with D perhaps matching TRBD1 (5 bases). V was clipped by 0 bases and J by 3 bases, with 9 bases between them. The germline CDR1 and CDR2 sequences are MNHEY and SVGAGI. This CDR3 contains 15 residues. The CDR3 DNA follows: TGTGCCAGCAGTTACTCGTTAGGGGACAATCAGCCCCAGCATTTT. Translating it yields CASSYSLGDNQPQHF.

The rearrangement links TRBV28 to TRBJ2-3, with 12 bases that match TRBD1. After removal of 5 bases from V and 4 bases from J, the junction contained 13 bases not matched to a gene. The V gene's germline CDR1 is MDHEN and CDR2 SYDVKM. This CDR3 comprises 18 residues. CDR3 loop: CASSPRDRGRVGADTQYF. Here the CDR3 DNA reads TGTGCCAGCAGTCCAAGGGACAGGGGGCGCGTCGGCGCAGATACGCAGTATTTT.

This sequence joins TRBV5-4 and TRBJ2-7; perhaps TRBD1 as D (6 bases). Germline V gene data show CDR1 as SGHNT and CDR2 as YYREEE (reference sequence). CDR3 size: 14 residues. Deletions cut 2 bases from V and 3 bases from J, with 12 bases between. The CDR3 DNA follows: TGTGCCAGCAGCTTCAGGGGCGACCACTACGAGCAGTACGTC. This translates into CASSFRGDHYEQYV.

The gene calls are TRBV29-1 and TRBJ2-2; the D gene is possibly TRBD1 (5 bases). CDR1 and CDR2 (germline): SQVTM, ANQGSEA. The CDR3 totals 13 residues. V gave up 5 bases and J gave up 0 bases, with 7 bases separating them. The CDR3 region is CSVTQANTGELFF. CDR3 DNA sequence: TGCAGCGTTACACAGGCGAACACCGGGGAGCTGTTTTTT.